This T cell receptor (beta chain) was sequenced during a study of OX40 agonist ivuxolimab in advanced cancers. At the level of the study: Patients were infused with ivuxolimab every 2 weeks at 0.01 to 10 mg/kg. Points from the study as a whole: Doses of 0.1 to 3.0 mg/kg were accompanied by clonal expansion of CD4+ and CD8+ blood T cells by week 6. Among the nonresponders, some also had low normalized T-cell clonal expansion.

V was shortened by 1 base and J by 1 base, with 8 bases between the two germline ends. Germline V gene data show CDR1 as SGHDN and CDR2 as FVKESK. The CDR3 runs to 15 residues. The protocol was immunoSEQ multiplex PCR, while the TCRdb copy is restricted to in-frame clones and leaves out a portion. The repertoire holds 73,000 or so clones, with roughly 90% as singletons. With regard to this clone: Its target is unknown.

This clonotype was sampled from an adult with an advanced solid tumor such as melanoma, head and neck, liver or kidney cancer. This sequence joins TRBV14 and TRBJ1-3; D remains ambiguous. This material consisted of CD4+ or CD8+ T cells sorted from blood, taken in a trial of the OX40 agonist ivuxolimab. The DNA for the CDR3 is TGTGCCAGCAGCCAAGGTGGCGCATCTGGAAACACCATATATTTT. Translation: CASSQGGASGNTIYF.